This TCR beta chain was found in a study of shared clonotypes between healthy human individuals. Findings and limits, study-wide: Of the naive CD4 clonotypes, around 4.7% were shared across a few donors.

Profiling relied on immunoSEQ multiplex PCR, and the TCRdb table lists in-frame clones only, not all of them. This sample has more than 850,000 clones, with approximately 78% found just once. As to this clone: What it recognizes is unknown.

Trimming took 4 bases from V and 3 from J, leaving 16 bases between them. The CDR3 has 16 residues. Germline V gene sequence: CDR1 SGHNT, CDR2 YYREEE (reference sequence). The genes are TRBV5-4 and TRBJ1-4; a possible D gene is TRBD1 (5 bases). Specimen: memory CD4+ T cells from PBMCs. Subset denoted: CD45RA-negative fraction. The receptor comes from a young man in good health. Some clones in this sample may be carry-over from other donors' samples. CDR3 loop: CASSVGGGGPNEKLFF. The CDR3 coding sequence is TGTGCCAGCAGCGTAGGCGGGGGGGGACCTAATGAAAAACTGTTTTTT.